This is a list of T cell receptor beta chains from one sample in a study of shared clonotypes between healthy human individuals. Only in-frame clones appear in the TCRdb table, and some are missing; sequencing was by immunoSEQ multiplex PCR. The table records about 2 million clones, 95% of them present only once. Sequencing used naive CD4+ T cells sorted from blood. These receptors were taken from a man in his late teens or twenties in good health. Each CDR3 is given with its conserved first and last residue. The D gene is left open where the match is weak. Clone size is stated in some rows and not others, as once, few, many or a class when expanded.

V	D	size	J	CDR3	DNA
TRBV9	TRBD2	NA	TRBJ2-7	CASSVDSGGVASYEQYF	TGTGCCAGCAGCGTAGATTCGGGAGGGGTCGCTTCCTACGAGCAGTACTTC
TRBV7-6	TRBD1	NA	TRBJ2-5	CASSSGTVQETQYF	TGTGCCAGCAGCTCAGGGACAGTCCAAGAGACCCAGTACTTC
TRBV11-2	NA	NA	TRBJ2-7	CASSLDAGLRQYF	TGTGCCAGCAGCTTAGATGCCGGCCTTCGGCAGTACTTC
TRBV6-1	NA	NA	TRBJ2-7	CASSLKENSYEQYF	TGTGCCAGCAGTTTGAAGGAGAATTCCTACGAGCAGTACTTC
TRBV7-9	NA	NA	TRBJ2-1	CASSLVAGTVNEQFF	TGTGCCAGCAGCTTAGTGGCGGGCACGGTAAATGAGCAGTTCTTC
TRBV7-2	NA	NA	TRBJ1-4	CASSLRMEMELFF	TGTGCCAGCAGCCTAAGGATGGAAATGGAACTGTTTTTT
TRBV7-2	TRBD1	NA	TRBJ2-6	CASSLYPGQGAGANVLTF	TGTGCCAGCAGCTTATATCCGGGCCAGGGGGCCGGGGCCAACGTCCTGACTTTC
TRBV6-1	NA	NA	TRBJ2-3	CASSGVFSPDTQYF	TGTGCCAGCTCAGGAGTGTTTTCCCCAGATACGCAGTATTTT
TRBV28	NA	NA	TRBJ1-3	CASSFRGASGNTIYF	TGTGCCAGCAGTTTCCGTGGGGCTTCTGGAAACACCATATATTTT
TRBV2	NA	once	TRBJ2-5	CASVRDNWGETQYF	TGTGCCAGCGTGAGGGACAATTGGGGAGAGACCCAGTACTTC
TRBV12-5	NA	once	TRBJ1-3	CASGLGNSGNTIYF	TGTGCTAGTGGTTTGGGGAACTCTGGAAACACCATATATTTT
TRBV6-5	TRBD1	NA	TRBJ1-6	CASSRETGNNSPLHF	TGTGCCAGCAGTCGAGAGACAGGGAACAATTCACCCCTCCACTTT
TRBV11-2	NA	NA	TRBJ2-2	CASSLQTAANTGELFF	TGTGCCAGCAGCCTTCAGACCGCAGCGAACACCGGGGAGCTGTTTTTT
TRBV6-4	TRBD1	NA	TRBJ2-7	CASSDSVGTAYEQYF	TGTGCCAGCAGTGACTCGGTAGGGACAGCCTACGAGCAGTACTTC
TRBV2	TRBD1	NA	TRBJ1-1	CASNPTGLNTEAFF	TGTGCCAGCAACCCGACAGGGTTGAACACTGAAGCTTTCTTT
TRBV7-9	NA	NA	TRBJ2-3	CASSLEGSVSYQYF	TGTGCCAGCAGCTTAGAGGGCAGCGTGTCTTATCAGTATTTT
TRBV4-1	NA	NA	TRBJ2-5	CASSQDHSSLYF	TGCGCCAGCAGCCAAGACCACTCGAGCCTGTACTTC
TRBV30	TRBD2	once	TRBJ2-4	CAWSHPGLAGGGNIQYF	TGTGCCTGGAGTCACCCGGGACTAGCGGGAGGGGGGAACATTCAGTACTTC
TRBV2	NA	few	TRBJ1-5	CASSEQGGNQPQHF	TGTGCCAGCAGTGAACAGGGAGGCAATCAGCCCCAGCATTTT
TRBV5-6	TRBD1	NA	TRBJ2-2	CASSPWTGGTGELFF	TGTGCCAGCAGCCCCTGGACAGGGGGCACCGGGGAGCTGTTTTTT
TRBV9	NA	NA	TRBJ1-3	CASSRTQTSQASGNTIYF	TGTGCCAGCAGCAGGACTCAAACTTCACAGGCCTCTGGAAACACCATATATTTT
TRBV19	NA	NA	TRBJ1-6	CASNIGVESSPLHF	TGTGCCAGTAACATAGGGGTCGAGAGTTCACCCCTCCACTTT
TRBV7-8	TRBD1	NA	TRBJ2-7	CASSFSGGNYEQYF	TGTGCCAGCAGCTTCTCAGGGGGAAACTACGAGCAGTACTTC
TRBV6-1	NA	NA	TRBJ1-5	CASRTIGPPQPQHF	TGTGCCAGCAGAACCATTGGACCGCCTCAGCCCCAGCATTTT
TRBV5-1	NA	NA	TRBJ2-2	CASSLNSGELFF	TGCGCCAGCAGCTTGAATTCCGGGGAGCTGTTTTTT
TRBV28	NA	NA	TRBJ1-1	CASRLKGGMNTEAFF	TGTGCCAGCAGGCTGAAGGGGGGTATGAACACTGAAGCTTTCTTT
TRBV5-1	NA	NA	TRBJ2-2	CASSLSTNTGELFF	TGCGCCAGCAGCTTGTCGACGAACACCGGGGAGCTGTTTTTT
TRBV19	TRBD1	NA	TRBJ1-2	CASRDRARSYTF	TGTGCCAGTAGGGACAGGGCGAGGAGCTACACCTTC
TRBV2	TRBD1	NA	TRBJ2-2	CASIYSQGGAGELFF	TGTGCCAGCATCTACAGTCAAGGGGGCGCCGGGGAGCTGTTTTTT
TRBV11-2	NA	NA	TRBJ2-3	CASSRGDTQYF	TGTGCCAGCAGCCGAGGGGATACGCAGTATTTT
TRBV5-1	NA	NA	TRBJ2-5	CASSSSVGVGETQYF	TGCGCCAGCAGCTCGTCGGTCGGGGTCGGCGAGACCCAGTACTTC
TRBV30	NA	NA	TRBJ2-1	CAWSLSVYHEQFF	TGTGCCTGGAGTCTCTCGGTGTACCATGAGCAGTTCTTC
TRBV7-9	NA	NA	TRBJ2-5	CASSRSWRKETQYF	TGTGCCAGCAGCCGCAGTTGGAGAAAAGAGACCCAGTACTTC
TRBV7-8	TRBD1	NA	TRBJ2-7	CASSLDRSEQYF	TGTGCCAGCAGCCTGGACAGGAGCGAGCAGTACTTC
TRBV6-5	NA	NA	TRBJ1-1	CASSTGQMNTEAFF	TGTGCCAGCAGTACAGGACAGATGAACACTGAAGCTTTCTTT
TRBV7-2	NA	NA	TRBJ2-7	CASSRIWGEQYF	TGTGCCAGCAGCCGGATCTGGGGCGAGCAGTACTTC
TRBV2	NA	NA	TRBJ1-1	CASTAYRQWTLKNNTEAFF	TGTGCCAGCACCGCCTATCGACAGTGGACTCTCAAAAACAACACTGAAGCTTTCTTT
TRBV5-1	TRBD1	NA	TRBJ1-1	CASSGTGEANTEAFF	TGCGCCAGCAGCGGGACAGGGGAGGCGAACACTGAAGCTTTCTTT